This entry describes one TCR beta chain. CDR1 is SGHRS, CDR2 YFSETQ, per germline. The trim removed 3 bases at V and 4 bases at J, leaving 3 bases unmatched. This CDR3 contains 15 residues. TCRdb redid the calling of the 5' RACE reads with MiXCR, one entry per CDR3 protein. The table lists under 70,000 distinct CDR3 sequences, 9% to 9.5% of them singletons. This specimen belongs to a study of T-cell memory formation after mild COVID-19. The sequenced material came from PBMCs or a T cell subset sorted from them (not recorded which). V and J are TRBV5-1 and TRBJ2-2; 10 positions match TRBD1. The source is a man between 18 and 29 years old who had mild COVID-19 (a few samples of this study predate the infection). Cell type and time point are not known. CDR3 sequence reads: CASSYGQGGTGELFF. CDR3 nucleotides: TGCGCCAGCAGCTACGGACAGGGGGGCACCGGGGAGCTGTTTTTT.